This is a list of T cell receptor beta chains from one sample in a study of T cell responses to AZD1222 COVID-19 vaccine. Clones were sequenced by immunoSEQ multiplex PCR, and TCRdb holds only the in-frame ones, with some missing. The sample includes around 100,000 clones, approximately 84% of them seen just once. The sample here was peripheral blood, taken on day 0 of AZD1222 vaccination. The receptors come from an adult in good health. CDR3s include the opening cysteine and the closing phenylalanine or tryptophan. D genes are given only for firm matches. Size tells how often a clone was seen (once, few, many) or the class of an expanded clone, and some rows leave it out.

clone size: .
J gene: TRBJ1-4
V gene: TRBV18
D gene: .
CDR3 protein: CASSPRPQSTNEKLFF
CDR3 DNA: TGTGCCAGCTCACCACGGCCCCAATCAACTAATGAAAAACTGTTTTTT

clone size: .
J gene: TRBJ1-2
V gene: TRBV7-2
D gene: .
CDR3 protein: CASRYTDHYGYTF
CDR3 DNA: TGTGCCAGCAGATACACAGATCATTATGGCTACACCTTC

clone size: .
J gene: TRBJ2-7
V gene: TRBV12-3/TRBV12-4
D gene: TRBD2
CDR3 protein: CASTSGFSYEQYF
CDR3 DNA: TGTGCCAGCACTAGCGGGTTCTCCTACGAGCAGTACTTC

clone size: .
J gene: TRBJ1-2
V gene: TRBV7-3
D gene: .
CDR3 protein: CASSQGQENYGYTF
CDR3 DNA: TGTGCCAGCAGCCAGGGACAAGAAAACTATGGCTACACCTTC

clone size: .
J gene: TRBJ2-5
V gene: TRBV3-1/TRBV3-2
D gene: TRBD2
CDR3 protein: CASSQRSCGRVQETQYF
CDR3 DNA: TGTGCCAGCAGCCAGAGGAGTTGCGGGAGGGTCCAAGAGACCCAGTACTTC

clone size: .
J gene: TRBJ1-2
V gene: TRBV7-9
D gene: TRBD1
CDR3 protein: CASSFPTGGANYGYTF
CDR3 DNA: TGTGCCAGCAGCTTCCCGACAGGGGGGGCTAACTATGGCTACACCTTC

clone size: .
J gene: TRBJ2-1
V gene: TRBV24-1
D gene: .
CDR3 protein: CATSDPRGADEQFF
CDR3 DNA: TGTGCCACCAGTGATCCCCGGGGGGCGGATGAGCAGTTCTTC

clone size: .
J gene: TRBJ1-1
V gene: TRBV9
D gene: TRBD1
CDR3 protein: CASSLDRGSTEAFF
CDR3 DNA: TGTGCCAGCAGCCTAGACAGGGGGAGCACTGAAGCTTTCTTT

clone size: .
J gene: TRBJ2-7
V gene: TRBV15
D gene: TRBD2
CDR3 protein: CATSTLLAGGGEQYF
CDR3 DNA: TGTGCCACCAGCACGCTACTAGCGGGAGGTGGAGAGCAGTACTTC

clone size: .
J gene: TRBJ1-2
V gene: TRBV6-5
D gene: .
CDR3 protein: CASNAGFNYGYTF
CDR3 DNA: TGTGCCAGCAACGCAGGCTTTAACTATGGCTACACCTTC

clone size: .
J gene: TRBJ2-3
V gene: TRBV29-1
D gene: TRBD1
CDR3 protein: CSVGTGGTDTQYF
CDR3 DNA: TGCAGCGTTGGGACAGGGGGCACAGATACGCAGTATTTT

clone size: .
J gene: TRBJ1-5
V gene: TRBV7-2
D gene: .
CDR3 protein: CASSLALGDGNQPQHF
CDR3 DNA: TGTGCCAGCAGCTTAGCCTTGGGAGATGGCAATCAGCCCCAGCATTTT

clone size: few
J gene: TRBJ1-2
V gene: TRBV19
D gene: .
CDR3 protein: CASSMRNSNYGYTF
CDR3 DNA: TGTGCCAGTAGTATGCGGAACTCTAACTATGGCTACACCTTC

clone size: .
J gene: TRBJ2-3
V gene: TRBV28
D gene: TRBD1
CDR3 protein: CASSSYRGLGTDTQYF
CDR3 DNA: TGTGCCAGCAGTTCCTACAGGGGGCTCGGCACAGATACGCAGTATTTT

clone size: .
J gene: TRBJ1-5
V gene: TRBV5-1
D gene: TRBD1
CDR3 protein: CASSPGQAPNQPQHF
CDR3 DNA: TGCGCCAGCAGCCCGGGACAGGCACCAAATCAGCCCCAGCATTTT

clone size: .
J gene: TRBJ2-1
V gene: TRBV11-2
D gene: TRBD2
CDR3 protein: CASSLPLAGSDNEQFF
CDR3 DNA: TGTGCCAGCAGCTTACCGCTAGCGGGGAGTGACAATGAGCAGTTCTTC

clone size: .
J gene: TRBJ2-2
V gene: TRBV29-1
D gene: .
CDR3 protein: CSVMWWELNTGELFF
CDR3 DNA: TGCAGCGTCATGTGGTGGGAGCTCAACACCGGGGAGCTGTTTTTT

clone size: .
J gene: TRBJ2-7
V gene: TRBV10-3
D gene: .
CDR3 protein: CASSGGMSEQYF
CDR3 DNA: TGTGCCTCGTCTGGCGGGATGTCCGAGCAGTACTTC

clone size: once
J gene: TRBJ1-1
V gene: TRBV29-1
D gene: .
CDR3 protein: CSVSSGVPEAFF
CDR3 DNA: TGCAGCGTCTCATCAGGGGTCCCTGAAGCTTTCTTT

clone size: .
J gene: TRBJ1-3
V gene: TRBV6-5
D gene: .
CDR3 protein: CASRNRNTIYF
CDR3 DNA: TGTGCCAGTCGGAACAGAAACACCATATATTTT

clone size: .
J gene: TRBJ2-1
V gene: TRBV21-1
D gene: .
CDR3 protein: CASSPLTGVTYNEQFF
CDR3 DNA: TGTGCCAGCAGCCCGCTTACAGGGGTTACTTACAATGAGCAGTTCTTC

clone size: .
J gene: TRBJ1-2
V gene: TRBV12-3/TRBV12-4
D gene: .
CDR3 protein: CASTSGQYYRYTF
CDR3 DNA: TGTGCCAGCACCTCCGGGCAGTACTATCGCTACACCTTC

clone size: .
J gene: TRBJ1-4
V gene: TRBV7-9
D gene: TRBD1
CDR3 protein: CASSRDRTNEKLFF
CDR3 DNA: TGTGCCAGCAGCCGGGACAGAACTAATGAAAAACTGTTTTTT

clone size: once
J gene: TRBJ1-5
V gene: TRBV12-5
D gene: .
CDR3 protein: CASGLGSQPQHF
CDR3 DNA: TGTGCTAGTGGTTTAGGGAGTCAGCCCCAGCATTTT

clone size: .
J gene: TRBJ1-3
V gene: TRBV7-9
D gene: .
CDR3 protein: CASSLTVGGNTIYF
CDR3 DNA: TGTGCCAGCAGCTTAACAGTAGGGGGAAACACCATATATTTT

clone size: few
J gene: TRBJ1-1
V gene: TRBV11-2
D gene: .
CDR3 protein: CASSLRDRGNTEAFF
CDR3 DNA: TGTGCCAGCAGCTTAAGAGATCGAGGGAACACTGAAGCTTTCTTT

clone size: few
J gene: TRBJ1-1
V gene: TRBV4-3
D gene: .
CDR3 protein: CASSQDGARAFF
CDR3 DNA: TGCGCCAGCAGCCAAGATGGGGCAAGGGCTTTCTTT

clone size: .
J gene: TRBJ2-3
V gene: TRBV14
D gene: .
CDR3 protein: CASSYPSNTQYF
CDR3 DNA: TGTGCCAGCAGCTATCCTAGCAATACGCAGTATTTT

clone size: .
J gene: TRBJ1-1
V gene: TRBV13
D gene: .
CDR3 protein: CASSSFTGSGEAFF
CDR3 DNA: TGTGCCAGCAGCTCCTTTACAGGGAGTGGGGAAGCTTTCTTT

clone size: .
J gene: TRBJ2-3
V gene: TRBV7-6
D gene: .
CDR3 protein: CASNLELGAVRTQYF
CDR3 DNA: TGTGCCAGCAACTTGGAACTAGGGGCCGTAAGAACGCAGTATTTT

clone size: .
J gene: TRBJ1-2
V gene: TRBV6-5
D gene: .
CDR3 protein: CASSYDRNSRYGYTF
CDR3 DNA: TGTGCCAGCAGTTATGACCGCAACTCTCGATATGGCTACACCTTC

clone size: few
J gene: TRBJ1-1
V gene: TRBV5-8
D gene: .
CDR3 protein: CASSSEGGNTEAFF
CDR3 DNA: TGTGCCAGCAGCAGTGAAGGGGGGAACACTGAAGCTTTCTTT

clone size: .
J gene: TRBJ2-7
V gene: TRBV24-1
D gene: .
CDR3 protein: CATAPAGRTYEQYF
CDR3 DNA: TGTGCCACCGCTCCAGCGGGCCGTACCTACGAGCAGTACTTC

clone size: .
J gene: TRBJ2-1
V gene: TRBV7-9
D gene: TRBD2
CDR3 protein: CASSPSRTSVNEQFF
CDR3 DNA: TGTGCCAGCAGCCCTAGTAGGACTAGCGTCAATGAGCAGTTCTTC

clone size: .
J gene: TRBJ2-5
V gene: TRBV7-8
D gene: TRBD2
CDR3 protein: CASSLALAGNWETQYF
CDR3 DNA: TGTGCCAGCAGCTTAGCACTAGCGGGAAATTGGGAGACCCAGTACTTC

clone size: many
J gene: TRBJ1-1
V gene: TRBV4-2
D gene: .
CDR3 protein: CASSPTLNTEAFF
CDR3 DNA: TGTGCCAGCAGCCCTACCCTGAACACTGAAGCTTTCTTT